Reported below is one T cell receptor (beta chain). Its antigen is currently unknown. Germline CDR1 is LNHDA and CDR2 is SQIVND (reference sequence). The CDR3 covers 17 residues. V was shortened by 5 bases and J by 0 bases, with 17 bases between the two germline ends. The sample originates from a study of T cell repertoires in cytomegalovirus infection. Study-wide background: Indications of both CMV infection and matching HLA type were provided by public TCR beta signatures. Study-wide results and limits: Clonotypes of TCR beta that were HLA-C-restricted and CMV-specific dominated the ex vivo response.

Each CDR3 protein gets one entry after TCRdb re-called the reads with MiXCR. The sample holds 250,000 to 300,000 distinct CDR3 sequences, 22% seen once. This sequence originates from a human donor in good health (CMV status not recorded). Some clones in this sample may be carry-over from other donors' samples. The V and J genes are TRBV19 and TRBJ2-4; the D gene is possibly TRBD2 (6 bases). The material was cultured PBMCs, obtained from culture after CMV antigen stimulation. CDR3 amino acids: CASSPTGEALAKNIQYF. As DNA, the CDR3 is TGTGCCAGTAGTCCTACGGGGGAGGCCCTAGCCAAAAACATTCAGTACTTC.